The rows below give T cell receptor beta chains drawn from one sample of a study of somatic mutations in cytotoxic T cells in rheumatoid arthritis. The table came from immunoSEQ multiplex PCR; TCRdb's copy has only in-frame clones and leaves some out. The table has tens of thousands of clones, roughly 84% seen once. The specimen was CD8+ T cells sorted from blood. The receptors shown here come from a woman between 45 and 60 years old in good health. The CDR3 runs from the conserved cysteine through the conserved F or W. Fields, in order: CDR3 DNA, CDR3 protein, V gene, clone size, J gene, D gene. The D gene is left open where the match is weak. Part of the rows lack a size; the others show once, few, many or a class for expanded clones.

TGTGCCAGCAGCTTCAATCAGCCCCAGCATTTT	CASSFNQPQHF	TRBV5-4	few	TRBJ1-5	.
TGTGCCACCTCGACTAGGGGAGTCCAGCCCCAGCATTTT	CATSTRGVQPQHF	TRBV10-3	.	TRBJ1-5	.
TGCGCCAGCAGCCAAGTTCGTTCGGACAGGGATGGCTACACCTTC	CASSQVRSDRDGYTF	TRBV4-1	.	TRBJ1-2	TRBD1
TGTGCCATCAGTGAGCCAGGGGGCCAAGAGACCCAGTACTTC	CAISEPGGQETQYF	TRBV10-3	medium-sized	TRBJ2-5	TRBD1
TGTGCCAGCAGGGGCTCCGGGACAGATCTCTATGGCTACACCTTC	CASRGSGTDLYGYTF	TRBV6-1	.	TRBJ1-2	TRBD1
TGTGCCAGCTCAGGGGATTTGGATACGCAGTATTTT	CASSGDLDTQYF	TRBV28	.	TRBJ2-3	.
TGTGCCAGCAGCTCCCCGAATACGCAGTATTTT	CASSSPNTQYF	TRBV7-8	.	TRBJ2-3	.
TGCAGCGTTTCCGGGACTAGCGGGGGCAATGAGCAGTTCTTC	CSVSGTSGGNEQFF	TRBV29-1	few	TRBJ2-1	TRBD2
TGCAGTGCTCGCGGGGGGGCCGAGCAGTACTTC	CSARGGAEQYF	TRBV20-1	.	TRBJ2-7	TRBD2
TGTGCCAGCAGTTCGCGGGGCGACCACTACTATGGCTACACCTTC	CASSSRGDHYYGYTF	TRBV7-6	.	TRBJ1-2	.
TGTGCCAGCTCACTGCCGGGACAGGGAACGGGCGAGCAGTACTTC	CASSLPGQGTGEQYF	TRBV18	.	TRBJ2-7	TRBD1
TGTGCCAGCAGCCTAGCGGGGTACTACAATGAGCAGTTCTTC	CASSLAGYYNEQFF	TRBV7-9	.	TRBJ2-1	TRBD2
TGCGCCAGCAGCCAAGTAATACTCCGGGACGCTCTTCGGGAGACCCAGTACTTC	CASSQVILRDALRETQYF	TRBV4-1	.	TRBJ2-5	.
TGCGCCAGCAGCCGAGCCGGGACAGGGGATACTGAAGCTTTCTTT	CASSRAGTGDTEAFF	TRBV4-3	few	TRBJ1-1	TRBD1
TGTGCCAGCAGAGCGGTCTCGGACACTGAAGCTTTCTTT	CASRAVSDTEAFF	TRBV7-6	.	TRBJ1-1	.
TGTGCCAGCAGCCCCAGCCGGGGGGTTGAGACCCAGTACTTC	CASSPSRGVETQYF	TRBV7-2	.	TRBJ2-5	TRBD2
TGTGCCAGCAGCTATGGACAGGGGAACACTGAAGCTTTCTTT	CASSYGQGNTEAFF	TRBV5-4	.	TRBJ1-1	TRBD1
TGTGCCAGTAGTTGGGGGCCGGGCACTGAAGCTTTCTTT	CASSWGPGTEAFF	TRBV19	.	TRBJ1-1	.
TGTGCCAGTAGCACAGGATTGGGAAACACCATATATTTT	CASSTGLGNTIYF	TRBV19	.	TRBJ1-3	.
TGTGCCAGCAGTCCTGACGGACCGTTCTACGAGCAGTACTTC	CASSPDGPFYEQYF	TRBV27	.	TRBJ2-7	.
TGTGCCAGCAGTTTAATCGGGACGGGCACCGGGGAGCTGTTTTTT	CASSLIGTGTGELFF	TRBV27	.	TRBJ2-2	.
TGTGCCAGCAGTGAAGAGTCCGGGGGCACCGGCACAGATACGCAGTATTTT	CASSEESGGTGTDTQYF	TRBV6-1	.	TRBJ2-3	.
TGCAGCGTTGATTGGGGGGACAATCAGCCCCAGCATTTT	CSVDWGDNQPQHF	TRBV29-1	.	TRBJ1-5	.
TGCGCCAGCAGCCAATTTTTTGTGGGGAACACCGGGGAGCTGTTTTTT	CASSQFFVGNTGELFF	TRBV4-3	once	TRBJ2-2	.
TGTGCCATCAGTGAGTCGATGGCAGCAAGATCGAGCACAGATACGCAGTATTTT	CAISESMAARSSTDTQYF	TRBV10-3	.	TRBJ2-3	.
TGTGCCAGCAGTCCCCACGAGGGACAGCCCCAGCATTTT	CASSPHEGQPQHF	TRBV27	.	TRBJ1-5	.
TGTGCCAGCAGCTTAGTCAGGAGTCTAGAGCGAACAGATACGCAGTATTTT	CASSLVRSLERTDTQYF	TRBV7-9	few	TRBJ2-3	.
TGTGCCAGCTCACTCTGGACAGGGGACTATGGCTACACCTTC	CASSLWTGDYGYTF	TRBV18	.	TRBJ1-2	TRBD1
TGCGCCAGCAGCCAAGATCGAACAGTTTACGAGCAGTACTTC	CASSQDRTVYEQYF	TRBV4-3	once	TRBJ2-7	.
TGTGCCAGCAGTCTTAAAAGCACAGATACGCAGTATTTT	CASSLKSTDTQYF	TRBV6-4	.	TRBJ2-3	.
TGTGCCAGCAGATACCGGGACTCTGGGGCCAACGTCCTAACTTTC	CASRYRDSGANVLTF	TRBV2	.	TRBJ2-6	.
TGCGCCAGCCACATCGGGGGACTCACTGAAGCTTTCTTT	CASHIGGLTEAFF	TRBV4-1	.	TRBJ1-1	.